This T cell receptor (beta chain) was found in a study of blood T cell repertoires in COVID-19. Study at large: Sources were T cells, B-cell-depleted T cells, or PBMCs; the material itself was cDNA or gDNA.

Under the authors' procedure: Amplification with reference gene primers provided the estimates of nucleated cell counts. Using immunoSEQ multiplex PCR, the repertoire was profiled, and TCRdb retains in-frame clones only, with some absent. Clone size and V and J calls were adopted from that table, with D and trimming inferred from the DNA. The repertoire holds roughly 400,000 clones, with more than 70% as singletons. Everyone who took part was roughly 18 to 89 years old, and they came from roughly 25 US areas. CDR1 and CDR2 from the germline V gene are WSHSY and SAAADI. CDR3 length: 14 residues. V was pared by 5 bases and J by 2 bases, with 12 bases between.

This receptor was obtained from a woman aged 18-35 years who had been exposed to COVID-19. Sample: PBMCs or T cells enriched from blood (not recorded which). The chain has TRBV10-2 and TRBJ1-2, with D possibly TRBD1 on 6 matching bases. The CDR3 is CASSRTGMNYGYTF. The CDR3 DNA reads TGCGCCAGCAGTAGAACAGGGATGAACTATGGCTACACCTTC.